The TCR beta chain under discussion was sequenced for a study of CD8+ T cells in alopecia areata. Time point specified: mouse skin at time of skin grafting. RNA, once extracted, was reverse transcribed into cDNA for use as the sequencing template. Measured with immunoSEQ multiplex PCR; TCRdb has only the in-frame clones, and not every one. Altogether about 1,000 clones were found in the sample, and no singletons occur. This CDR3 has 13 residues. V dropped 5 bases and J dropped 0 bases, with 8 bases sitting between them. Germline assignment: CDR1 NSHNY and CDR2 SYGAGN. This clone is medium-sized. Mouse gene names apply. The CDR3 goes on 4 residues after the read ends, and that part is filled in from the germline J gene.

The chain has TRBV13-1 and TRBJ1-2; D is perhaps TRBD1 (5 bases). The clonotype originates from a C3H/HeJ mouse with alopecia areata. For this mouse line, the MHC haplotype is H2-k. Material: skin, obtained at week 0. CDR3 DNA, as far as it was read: TGTGCCAGCAGGGACATTGCAAACTCC. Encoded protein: CASRDIANS. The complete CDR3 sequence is CASRDIANSDYTF.